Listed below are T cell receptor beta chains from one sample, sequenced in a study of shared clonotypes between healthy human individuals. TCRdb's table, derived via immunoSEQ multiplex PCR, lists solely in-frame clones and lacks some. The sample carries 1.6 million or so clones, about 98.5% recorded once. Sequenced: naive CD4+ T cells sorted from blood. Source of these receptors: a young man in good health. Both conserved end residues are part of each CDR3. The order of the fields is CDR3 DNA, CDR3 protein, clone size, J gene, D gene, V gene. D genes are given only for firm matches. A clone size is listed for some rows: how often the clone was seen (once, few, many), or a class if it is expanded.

CDR3nt: TGTGCCAGCAGCGCAGGACCATCTGCCGCCTACGAGCAGTACTTC
CDR3aa: CASSAGPSAAYEQYF
abundance: NA
j_gene: TRBJ2-7
d_gene: NA
v_gene: TRBV9

CDR3nt: TGTGCCAGTAGTCCCCACAGGGGTAACTATGGCTACACCTTC
CDR3aa: CASSPHRGNYGYTF
abundance: NA
j_gene: TRBJ1-2
d_gene: TRBD1
v_gene: TRBV19

CDR3nt: TGCGCCAGCAGCTTGGCTGTGGGACAGCGATCAGAAGCTTTCTTT
CDR3aa: CASSLAVGQRSEAFF
abundance: NA
j_gene: TRBJ1-1
d_gene: TRBD1
v_gene: TRBV5-1

CDR3nt: TGCGCCAGCATAGGGGGCGCCTACTATGGCTACACCTTC
CDR3aa: CASIGGAYYGYTF
abundance: NA
j_gene: TRBJ1-2
d_gene: TRBD1
v_gene: TRBV10-2

CDR3nt: TGTGCCAGTAGTAAGATCAGGGTCTCGTCCACAGATACGCAGTATTTT
CDR3aa: CASSKIRVSSTDTQYF
abundance: NA
j_gene: TRBJ2-3
d_gene: NA
v_gene: TRBV19

CDR3nt: TGTGCCAGCAGCTTAGCGGGAGGGAGCTACGAGCAGTACTTC
CDR3aa: CASSLAGGSYEQYF
abundance: NA
j_gene: TRBJ2-7
d_gene: TRBD2
v_gene: TRBV7-9

CDR3nt: TGTGCCTGGGGACAGAGGACCTACGAGCAGTACTTC
CDR3aa: CAWGQRTYEQYF
abundance: NA
j_gene: TRBJ2-7
d_gene: NA
v_gene: TRBV30

CDR3nt: TGTGCCAGCAGTTTGGACGGAAGGCCTCAGCCCCAGCATTTT
CDR3aa: CASSLDGRPQPQHF
abundance: NA
j_gene: TRBJ1-5
d_gene: NA
v_gene: TRBV27

CDR3nt: TGTGCCTGGAGGCTAGATACGCAGTATTTT
CDR3aa: CAWRLDTQYF
abundance: NA
j_gene: TRBJ2-3
d_gene: NA
v_gene: TRBV30

CDR3nt: TGCGCCAGCAGCGGACTAGCGGGAGCGGGATACGAGCAGTACTTC
CDR3aa: CASSGLAGAGYEQYF
abundance: once
j_gene: TRBJ2-7
d_gene: TRBD2
v_gene: TRBV5-1

CDR3nt: TGCGCCAGCAGCCTGCGGGAGGGCTACGAGCAGTACTTC
CDR3aa: CASSLREGYEQYF
abundance: once
j_gene: TRBJ2-7
d_gene: TRBD2
v_gene: TRBV5-1

CDR3nt: TGTGCCAGCAGTTACTCGTTGAGGGCTGGACAGCCCCAGCATTTT
CDR3aa: CASSYSLRAGQPQHF
abundance: NA
j_gene: TRBJ1-5
d_gene: NA
v_gene: TRBV6-6

CDR3nt: TGTGCCAGCAGCGTAGCGGCAGGTCGGGATGAAAAACTGTTTTTT
CDR3aa: CASSVAAGRDEKLFF
abundance: NA
j_gene: TRBJ1-4
d_gene: NA
v_gene: TRBV9

CDR3nt: TGTGCCAGCAGTTTCCGTCAGGGAACCTACGAGCAGTACTTC
CDR3aa: CASSFRQGTYEQYF
abundance: NA
j_gene: TRBJ2-7
d_gene: NA
v_gene: TRBV27

CDR3nt: TGTGCCAGCAGCTTGGGCGGACTAGCGTACGAGCAGTACTTC
CDR3aa: CASSLGGLAYEQYF
abundance: NA
j_gene: TRBJ2-7
d_gene: TRBD2
v_gene: TRBV5-8

CDR3nt: TGTGCCAGCAGTTCCCCCGCGACTAGCGGGAGAGGCGAGCAGTACTTC
CDR3aa: CASSSPATSGRGEQYF
abundance: NA
j_gene: TRBJ2-7
d_gene: TRBD2
v_gene: TRBV28

CDR3nt: TGTGCCAGCCTGAGCGGGAGGTCGAATGAGCAGTTCTTC
CDR3aa: CASLSGRSNEQFF
abundance: NA
j_gene: TRBJ2-1
d_gene: TRBD2
v_gene: TRBV6-5

CDR3nt: TGCGCCAGCAGCTTGCGGAGCTCCTACAATGAGCAGTTCTTC
CDR3aa: CASSLRSSYNEQFF
abundance: NA
j_gene: TRBJ2-1
d_gene: NA
v_gene: TRBV5-1

CDR3nt: TGTGCCATCAGATCACAGGGGAACTCTGGAAACACCATATATTTT
CDR3aa: CAIRSQGNSGNTIYF
abundance: NA
j_gene: TRBJ1-3
d_gene: TRBD1
v_gene: TRBV10-3

CDR3nt: TGCGCCAGCAGCTCGACAGGGGGCGGAGACGAGCAGTACTTC
CDR3aa: CASSSTGGGDEQYF
abundance: NA
j_gene: TRBJ2-7
d_gene: TRBD1
v_gene: TRBV5-1

CDR3nt: TGTGCCAGCTCACCACCATGGTCGTCAGGGGCCTTTGCCACCGGGGAGCTGTTTTTT
CDR3aa: CASSPPWSSGAFATGELFF
abundance: NA
j_gene: TRBJ2-2
d_gene: NA
v_gene: TRBV18

CDR3nt: TGTGCCAGCAGTGAAGGTGCTCCCCCAGATACGCAGTATTTT
CDR3aa: CASSEGAPPDTQYF
abundance: NA
j_gene: TRBJ2-3
d_gene: NA
v_gene: TRBV25-1

CDR3nt: TGCGCCAGCAGCCTAGCGGGAGTCCTTGGCGCAGATACGCAGTATTTT
CDR3aa: CASSLAGVLGADTQYF
abundance: NA
j_gene: TRBJ2-3
d_gene: TRBD2
v_gene: TRBV5-1

CDR3nt: TGTGCCAACCTGGACAGATCCCTGTCCTACAATGAGCAGTTCTTC
CDR3aa: CANLDRSLSYNEQFF
abundance: NA
j_gene: TRBJ2-1
d_gene: NA
v_gene: TRBV2